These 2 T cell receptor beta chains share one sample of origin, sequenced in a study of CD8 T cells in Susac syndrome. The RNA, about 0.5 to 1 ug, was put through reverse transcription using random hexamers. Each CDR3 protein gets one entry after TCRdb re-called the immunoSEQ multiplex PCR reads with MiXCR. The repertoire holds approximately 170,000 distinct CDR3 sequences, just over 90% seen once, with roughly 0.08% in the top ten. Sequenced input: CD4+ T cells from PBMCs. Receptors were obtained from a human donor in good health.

CDR3 residues: CASRGPSQSAFF. In nucleotides, the CDR3 is TGTGCCAGCAGAGGACCCTCTCAGTCGGCTTTCTTT. This chain links TRBV6-6 with TRBJ1-1; D remains unclear. V was clipped by 6 bases and J by 11 bases, with 16 bases between them. The CDR3 contains 12 residues. CDR1 and CDR2 (germline): MNHNY, SVGAGI (reference sequence).

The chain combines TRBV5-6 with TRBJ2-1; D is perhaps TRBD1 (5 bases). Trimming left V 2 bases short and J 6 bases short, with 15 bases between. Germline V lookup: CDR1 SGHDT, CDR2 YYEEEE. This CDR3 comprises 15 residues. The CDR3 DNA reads TGTGCCAGCAGCTTTTTCCAGGGCGATGGCAATGAGCAGTTCTTC. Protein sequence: CASSFFQGDGNEQFF.